Listed here are 7 T cell receptor beta chains from one sample, sequenced in a study of T cells in Graves' hyperthyroidism and ophthalmopathy. Amplified regions were TCR beta CDR3 sequences from RNA transcripts. First-round RT-PCR targeting the TCR CDR3 was performed with the HTBI primer set. One entry per CDR3 protein, called by TCRdb with MiXCR from the multiplex PCR reads. The sample records some 510,000 distinct CDR3 sequences, around 20% being singletons. What was sequenced was blood. These receptors all stem from a man between 18 and 29 years old with Graves' hyperthyroidism.

This clonotype was recorded many times. This chain's CDR3 is CASRKRQWEPQHF. CDR3 nucleotide sequence: TGTGCCAGCCGGAAACGTCAATGGGAGCCCCAGCATTTT. The chain uses TRBV6-1 and TRBJ1-5; no clear D gene. Germline lookup yields CDR1 MNHNS and CDR2 SASEGT. Between the trimmed V and J ends, which lost 8 bases and 8 bases, there was a span of 16 bases. The CDR3 is 13 amino acids.

V and J are TRBV11-2 and TRBJ1-5; D ambiguous. The CDR3 extends over 14 amino acids. Germline CDR1 reads SGHAT; CDR2 reads FQNNGV. Trimming pared 1 base from V and 13 bases from J, leaving 17 bases between. Written as DNA, the CDR3 is TGTGCCAGCAGCTTAGCCCGGGATCCCTTCAAACAGCATTTT. Translation gives CASSLARDPFKQHF.

This chain uses TRBV5-8 with TRBJ2-7; a weak D match, TRBD1 (6 bases). The CDR3 consists of 15 residues. Trimming cost V 3 bases and J 0 bases, with 13 bases left between them. Germline lookup yields CDR1 SGHTS and CDR2 YDEGEE. CDR3 bases: TGTGCCAGCAGCTGGGACATTTCTTTCTCCTACGAGCAGTACTTC. Translation gives CASSWDISFSYEQYF.

The genes are TRBV24-1 and TRBJ2-7, with 11 bases lining up with TRBD1. With V trimmed by 0 bases and J by 4 bases, 4 bases remained unmatched. The germline CDR1 and CDR2 sequences are KGHDR and SFDVKD. The CDR3 contains 16 residues. The CDR3, as DNA: TGTGCCACCAGTGATTTGCCCGGGACAGGGGGATACGAGCAGTACTTC. This translates into CATSDLPGTGGYEQYF.

At least ten counts were recorded for this clonotype. The rearrangement links TRBV7-9 to TRBJ2-7; 9 bases are a match to TRBD2. The V segment lost 4 bases and the J segment 4 bases; nucleotides outside the gene matches: 8. The CDR3 has 15 residues. Germline CDR1 and CDR2: SEHNR and FQNEAQ (reference sequence). The CDR3 coding sequence is TGTGCCAGCAGCTCTAGCGGGACAGCGAAGTACGAGCAGTACTTC. Its translation is CASSSSGTAKYEQYF.

A word on this clonotype: A much larger clone differs from this one at a single base, so this may be a read error. The chain is built from TRBV2 and TRBJ1-5; no reliable D call. CDR1 and CDR2 (germline): SNHLY, FYNNEI. This CDR3 is 14 amino acids long. Trimming pared 6 bases from V and 6 bases from J, leaving 15 bases between. CDR3 sequence reads: CASSLQPRAQPQHF. The CDR3 coding sequence is TGTGCCAGCAGCCTTCAACCCCGCGCTCAGCCCCAGCATTTT.

This chain connects TRBV19 to TRBJ1-5; 12 nucleotides match TRBD1. The CDR3 runs to 17 residues. Germline CDR1 is LNHDA and CDR2 is SQIVND (reference sequence). Losses at the gene ends were 5 bases for V and 4 bases for J; bases not matched to a gene: 9. Written as DNA, the CDR3 is TGTGCCAGTAGTGTGGGACAGGGGGCTCTCGGAAATCAGCCCCAGCATTTT. Translated, it gives CASSVGQGALGNQPQHF.